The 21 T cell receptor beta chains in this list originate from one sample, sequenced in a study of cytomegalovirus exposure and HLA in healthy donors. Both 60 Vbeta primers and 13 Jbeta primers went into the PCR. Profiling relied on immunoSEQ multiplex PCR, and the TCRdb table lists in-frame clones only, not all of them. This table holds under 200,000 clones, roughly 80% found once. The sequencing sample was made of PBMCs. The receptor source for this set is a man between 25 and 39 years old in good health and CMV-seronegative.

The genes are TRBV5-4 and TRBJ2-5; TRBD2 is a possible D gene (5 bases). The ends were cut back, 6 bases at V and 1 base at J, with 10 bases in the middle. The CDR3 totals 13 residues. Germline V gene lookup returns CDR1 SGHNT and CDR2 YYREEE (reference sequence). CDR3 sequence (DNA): TGTGCCAGCACAAATGGACTCCAAGAGACCCAGTACTTC. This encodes CASTNGLQETQYF.

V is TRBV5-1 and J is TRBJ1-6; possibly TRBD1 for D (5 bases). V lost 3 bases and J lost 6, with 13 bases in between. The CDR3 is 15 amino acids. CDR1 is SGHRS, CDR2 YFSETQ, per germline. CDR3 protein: CASSYDSSSNSPLHF. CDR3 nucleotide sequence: TGCGCCAGCAGCTATGACAGCAGCAGTAATTCACCCCTCCACTTT.

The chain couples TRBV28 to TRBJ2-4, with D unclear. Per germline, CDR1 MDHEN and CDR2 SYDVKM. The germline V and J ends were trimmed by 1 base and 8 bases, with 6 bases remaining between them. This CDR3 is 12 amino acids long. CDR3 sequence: CASSLSRDIQYF. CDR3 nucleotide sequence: TGTGCCAGCAGTTTATCTCGGGACATTCAGTACTTC.

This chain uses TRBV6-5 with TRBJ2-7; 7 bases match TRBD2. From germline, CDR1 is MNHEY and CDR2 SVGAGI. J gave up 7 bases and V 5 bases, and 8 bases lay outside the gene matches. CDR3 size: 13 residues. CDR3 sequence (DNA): TGTGCCAGCAGTAGGACACCAGCGGGAGAGCAGTACTTC. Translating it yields CASSRTPAGEQYF.

The CDR3 sequence: CASSLRTGALYEQYF. For the CDR3, the DNA is TGTGCCAGCAGCTTAAGGACAGGGGCACTCTACGAGCAGTACTTC. This chain joins TRBV13 and TRBJ2-7, with 9 bases identical to TRBD1. The V segment lost 2 bases and the J segment 3 bases; nucleotides outside the gene matches: 5. The CDR3 spans 15 residues. Germline CDR1 PRHDT, CDR2 FYEKMQ (reference sequence).

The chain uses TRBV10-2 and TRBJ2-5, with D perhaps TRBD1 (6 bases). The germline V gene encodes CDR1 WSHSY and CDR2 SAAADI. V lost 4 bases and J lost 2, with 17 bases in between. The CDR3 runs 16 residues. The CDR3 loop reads CASSAWAGDRQETQYF. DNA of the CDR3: TGCGCCAGCAGTGCTTGGGCAGGGGATCGGCAAGAGACCCAGTACTTC.

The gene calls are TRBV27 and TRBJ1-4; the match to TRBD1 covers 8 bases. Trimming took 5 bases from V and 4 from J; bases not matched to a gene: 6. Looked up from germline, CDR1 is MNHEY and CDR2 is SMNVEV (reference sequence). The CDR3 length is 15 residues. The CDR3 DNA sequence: TGTGCCAGCAGTCCTCGGACAGGGTTTAATGAAAAACTGTTTTTT. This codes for CASSPRTGFNEKLFF.

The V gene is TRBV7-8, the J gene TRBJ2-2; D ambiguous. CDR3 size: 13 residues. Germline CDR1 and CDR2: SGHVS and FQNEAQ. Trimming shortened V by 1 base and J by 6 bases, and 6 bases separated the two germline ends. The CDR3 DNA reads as TGTGCCAGCAGCTTAGAGCGTGCCGGGGAGCTGTTTTTT. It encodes CASSLERAGELFF.

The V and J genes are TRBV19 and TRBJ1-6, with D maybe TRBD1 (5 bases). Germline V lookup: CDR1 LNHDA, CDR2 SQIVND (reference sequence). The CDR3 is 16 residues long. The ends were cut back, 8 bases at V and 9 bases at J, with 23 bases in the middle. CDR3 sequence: CASHTGSGNFGSPLHF. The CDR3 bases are TGTGCCAGTCATACTGGATCAGGGAATTTTGGTTCACCCCTCCACTTT.

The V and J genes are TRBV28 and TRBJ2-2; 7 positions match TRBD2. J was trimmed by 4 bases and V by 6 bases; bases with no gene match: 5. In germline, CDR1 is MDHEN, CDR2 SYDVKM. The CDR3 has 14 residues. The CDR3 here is CASSNGGGTGELFF. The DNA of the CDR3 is TGTGCCAGCAGCAATGGCGGGGGCACCGGGGAGCTGTTTTTT. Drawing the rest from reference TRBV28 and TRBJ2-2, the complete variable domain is DVKVTQSSRYLVKRTGEKVFLECVQDMDHENMFWYRQDPGLGLRLIYFSYDVKMKEKGDIPEGYSVSREKKERFSLILESASTNQTSMYLCASSNGGGTGELFFGEGSRLTVL.

CDR3: CASRDTSYEQYF. DNA of the CDR3: TGCGCCAGCAGGGACACCTCTTACGAGCAGTACTTC. The gene calls are TRBV5-1 and TRBJ2-7; possible D gene TRBD1, 5 bases. Looked up from germline, CDR1 is SGHRS and CDR2 is YFSETQ. The CDR3 runs 12 residues. The V end was cut by 5 bases, the J end by 4 bases, with 10 bases between.

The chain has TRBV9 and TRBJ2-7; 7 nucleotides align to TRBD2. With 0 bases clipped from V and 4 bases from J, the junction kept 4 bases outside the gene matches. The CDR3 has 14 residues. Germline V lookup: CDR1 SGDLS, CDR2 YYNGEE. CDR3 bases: TGTGCCAGCAGCGTAGCGAGCGGGGAGTACGAGCAGTACTTC. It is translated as CASSVASGEYEQYF.

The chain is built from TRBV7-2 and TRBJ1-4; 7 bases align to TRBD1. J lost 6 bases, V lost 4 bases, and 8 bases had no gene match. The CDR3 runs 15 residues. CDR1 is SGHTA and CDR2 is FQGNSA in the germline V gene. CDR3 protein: CASSWAGQDYEKLFF. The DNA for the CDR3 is TGTGCCAGCAGCTGGGCAGGACAGGACTATGAAAAACTGTTTTTT.

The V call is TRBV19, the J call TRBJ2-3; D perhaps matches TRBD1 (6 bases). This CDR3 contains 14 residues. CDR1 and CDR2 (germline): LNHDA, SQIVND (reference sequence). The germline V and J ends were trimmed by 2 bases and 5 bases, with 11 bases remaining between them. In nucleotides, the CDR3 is TGTGCCAGTAGTATATCCGGCAGGGGAGATACGCAGTATTTT. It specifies CASSISGRGDTQYF.

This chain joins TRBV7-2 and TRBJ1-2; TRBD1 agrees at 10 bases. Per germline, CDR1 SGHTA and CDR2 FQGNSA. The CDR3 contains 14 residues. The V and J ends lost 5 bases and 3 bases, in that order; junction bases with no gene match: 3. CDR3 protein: CASSRDRGDYGYTF. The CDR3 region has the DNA TGTGCCAGCAGCCGGGACAGGGGAGACTATGGCTACACCTTC. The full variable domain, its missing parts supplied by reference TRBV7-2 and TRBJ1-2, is GAGVSQSPSNKVTEKGKDVELRCDPISGHTALYWYRQSLGQGLEFLIYFQGNSAPDKSGLPSDRFSAERTGGSVSTLTIQRTQQEDSAVYLCASSRDRGDYGYTFGSGTRLTVV.

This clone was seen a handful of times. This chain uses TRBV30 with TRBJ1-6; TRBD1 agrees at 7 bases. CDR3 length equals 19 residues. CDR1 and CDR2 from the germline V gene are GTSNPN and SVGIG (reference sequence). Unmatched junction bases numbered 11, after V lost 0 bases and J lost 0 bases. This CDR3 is CAWSVGTVISSSYNSPLHF. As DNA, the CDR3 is TGTGCCTGGAGTGTAGGGACAGTTATTTCGAGCTCCTATAATTCACCCCTCCACTTT. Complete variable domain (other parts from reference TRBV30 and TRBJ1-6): SQTIHQWPATLVQPVGSPLSLECTVEGTSNPNLYWYRQAAGRGLQLLFYSVGIGQISSEVPQNLSASRPQDRQFILSSKKLLLSDSGFYLCAWSVGTVISSSYNSPLHFGNGTRLTVT.

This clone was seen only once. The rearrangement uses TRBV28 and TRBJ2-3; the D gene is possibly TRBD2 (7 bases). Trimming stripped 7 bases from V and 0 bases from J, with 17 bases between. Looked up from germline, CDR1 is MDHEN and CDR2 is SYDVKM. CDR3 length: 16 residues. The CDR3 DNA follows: TGTGCCAGCATCCGAGGGGGGGGTCTTAGCACAGATACGCAGTATTTT. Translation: CASIRGGGLSTDTQYF.

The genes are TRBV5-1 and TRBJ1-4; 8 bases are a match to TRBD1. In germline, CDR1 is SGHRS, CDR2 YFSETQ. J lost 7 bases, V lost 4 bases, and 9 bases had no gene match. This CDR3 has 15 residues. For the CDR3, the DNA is TGCGCCAGCAGCCAGCAGGGGGCGCTGGGTGAAAAACTGTTTTTT. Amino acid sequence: CASSQQGALGEKLFF.

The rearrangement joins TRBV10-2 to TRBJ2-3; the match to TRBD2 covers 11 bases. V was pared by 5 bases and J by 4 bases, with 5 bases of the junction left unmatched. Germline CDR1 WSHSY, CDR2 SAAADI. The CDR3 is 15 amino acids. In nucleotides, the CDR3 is TGCGCCAGCAGTACTAGCGGGGGAGGGTCAGATACGCAGTATTTT. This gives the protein CASSTSGGGSDTQYF.

The CDR3 loop is CASRTPGQENTEAFF. CDR3 nucleotides: TGTGCCAGCAGGACCCCGGGACAAGAGAACACTGAAGCTTTCTTT. J is TRBJ1-1 and V is TRBV6-5; D may be TRBD1 (6 bases). The CDR3 spans 15 residues. Between the trimmed V and J ends, which lost 6 bases and 1 base, there was a span of 15 bases. The germline V gene encodes CDR1 MNHEY and CDR2 SVGAGI.

The CDR3 DNA follows: TGTGCCAGCAGCGGGACAGGGGGTACCGGGGAGCTGTTTTTT. This encodes CASSGTGGTGELFF. V gene TRBV6-6 combines with J gene TRBJ2-2; 11 nucleotides line up with TRBD1. The CDR3 is 14 residues long. Germline-derived CDR1 and CDR2 are MNHNY and SVGAGI (reference sequence). V was pared by 6 bases and J by 5 bases, with 2 bases of the junction left unmatched.